The 17 T cell receptor beta chains in this list originate from one sample, sequenced in a study of PD-L1 blockade in urothelial cancer. Profiled with immunoSEQ multiplex PCR; TCRdb holds only in-frame clones, not every one. This sample has about 130,000 clones, with about four fifths found just once. This sample's time point: pretreatment peripheral blood. Sequencing was performed on PBMCs, taken around atezolizumab (anti-PD-L1) treatment. Receptor source: a man in his fifties with urothelial cancer.

V and J are TRBV4-1 and TRBJ1-6; no reliable D call. Germline V lookup: CDR1 MGHRA, CDR2 YSYEKL. V lost 1 base and J 10 bases, leaving 11 bases between the germline ends. The length of the CDR3 is 14 residues. CDR3 nucleotide sequence: TGCGCCAGCAGCCAAGGAGAGGTGGTATCACCCCTCCACTTT. Its translation is CASSQGEVVSPLHF.

J is TRBJ2-5 and V is TRBV28; 7 nucleotides agree with TRBD2. The CDR3 length is 16 residues. CDR1 and CDR2 (germline): MDHEN, SYDVKM. V dropped 4 bases and J dropped 4; count of bases not matched to a gene: 12. The CDR3 loop is CASSSAGSGMGETQYF. For the CDR3, the DNA is TGTGCCAGCAGTTCGGCAGGCAGCGGGATGGGAGAGACCCAGTACTTC.

The genes are TRBV14 and TRBJ2-7; 7 nucleotides agree with TRBD2. The ends lost 2 bases at V and 3 bases at J; junction bases unmatched: 13. The germline CDR1 and CDR2 sequences are SGHDN and FVKESK. The CDR3 has 17 amino acids. For the CDR3, the DNA is TGTGCCAGCAGCCAACATACCGGGACTACAGCCCACTACGAGCAGTACTTC. Amino acids: CASSQHTGTTAHYEQYF.

V usage is TRBV4-2 and J usage is TRBJ1-4, with 7 nucleotides matching TRBD1. In germline, CDR1 is LGHNA, CDR2 YNFKEQ. This CDR3 spans 12 amino acids. J lost 8 bases, V lost 4 bases, and 1 base had no gene match. The CDR3, as DNA: TGTGCCAGCAGCCCAGGGGGGGAAAAACTGTTTTTT. It specifies CASSPGGEKLFF.

The rearrangement joins TRBV2 to TRBJ1-5; 7 bases map to TRBD1. The V segment lost 5 bases and the J segment 7 bases; nucleotides outside the gene matches: 8. The germline V gene has CDR1 SNHLY and CDR2 FYNNEI. The CDR3 consists of 14 residues. In DNA, the CDR3 is TGTGCCAGCAGTCCTGACAGGGAAATCCAGCCCCAGCATTTT. Residues: CASSPDREIQPQHF. The complete variable domain, with remaining parts taken from reference TRBV2 and TRBJ1-5, reads EPEVTQTPSHQVTQMGQEVILRCVPISNHLYFYWYRQILGQKVEFLVSFYNNEISEKSEIFDDQFSVERPDGSNFTLKIRSTKLEDSAMYFCASSPDREIQPQHFGDGTRLSIL.

The chain is built from TRBV30 and TRBJ1-4; D is uncertain. CDR1 and CDR2 from the germline V gene are GTSNPN and SVGIG (reference sequence). Trimming took 2 bases from V and 5 from J, leaving 3 bases between them. This CDR3 has 11 residues. As DNA, the CDR3 is TGTGCCTGGAGTCGGAATGAAAAACTGTTTTTT. Protein product: CAWSRNEKLFF.

The genes are TRBV27 and TRBJ2-7; 10 nucleotides match TRBD2. Trimming cost V 0 bases and J 3 bases; bases outside gene matches: 8. The CDR3 extends over 17 amino acids. Germline V gives CDR1 MNHEY, CDR2 SMNVEV (reference sequence). The DNA of the CDR3 is TGTGCCAGCAGTTTATCAGTGTCAGCGGGAGGGCTCTACGAGCAGTACTTC. Translated: CASSLSVSAGGLYEQYF.

This clone was found a few times. V is TRBV10-1 and J is TRBJ1-1; D perhaps matches TRBD1 (5 bases). The V gene's germline CDR1 is WNHNN and CDR2 SYGVQD (reference sequence). There are 13 residues in the CDR3. V was cut by 5 bases and J by 2 bases, with 9 bases left in between. The CDR3 reads CASSTGQNTEAFF. The CDR3 region has the DNA TGCGCCAGCAGTACTGGACAAAACACTGAAGCTTTCTTT.

This chain uses TRBV18 with TRBJ2-3; TRBD2 agrees at 7 bases. The CDR3 has 15 amino acids. CDR1 KGHSH and CDR2 LQKENI come from the germline V gene. V shed 3 bases and J 3 bases; nucleotides not matched to a gene: 6. CDR3 bases: TGTGCCAGCTCACCGCGGGACTACCTTACAGATACGCAGTATTTT. Protein product: CASSPRDYLTDTQYF.

The rearrangement joins TRBV12-5 to TRBJ2-7; 10 bases align to TRBD1. Germline-derived CDR1 and CDR2 are LGHNT and FRNRAP. V shed 1 base, J shed 4 bases, and the junction held 10 bases outside the gene matches. The CDR3 loop spans 17 amino acids. CDR3 protein: CASGLAPTGTGVYEQYF. For the CDR3, the DNA is TGTGCTAGTGGTTTGGCACCAACCGGGACAGGGGTTTACGAGCAGTACTTC.

The rearrangement uses TRBV11-1 and TRBJ2-5, with 10 bases fitting TRBD1. The germline CDR1 and CDR2 sequences are SGHAT and FQDESV (reference sequence). Losses at the gene ends were 4 bases for V and 5 bases for J; bases not matched to a gene: 7. This CDR3 has 15 residues. In DNA, the CDR3 is TGTGCCAGCAGCTCAAGACAGGGGGCGCGTGAGACCCAGTACTTC. Protein sequence: CASSSRQGARETQYF. Together with reference TRBV11-1 and TRBJ2-5, the CDR3 gives the full variable domain: EAEVAQSPRYKITEKSQAVAFWCDPISGHATLYWYRQILGQGPELLVQFQDESVVDDSQLPKDRFSAERLKGVDSTLKIQPAELGDSAMYLCASSSRQGARETQYFGPGTRLLVL.

The count of this clone is one. The rearrangement links TRBV4-2 to TRBJ2-1, with 7 nucleotides matching TRBD2. The germline gives CDR1 LGHNA, CDR2 YNFKEQ. The CDR3 sequence is 17 residues long. The junction had 10 bases not matched to a gene; V was cut back by 3 bases and J by 2 bases. The CDR3, as DNA: TGTGCCAGCAGCCACAACAAAGGACTAGACACCTACAATGAGCAGTTCTTC. It specifies CASSHNKGLDTYNEQFF.

This clone was detected a few times. The V call is TRBV5-4, the J call TRBJ2-5; possibly TRBD2 for D (5 bases). V dropped 4 bases and J dropped 5 bases, with 18 bases sitting between them. The CDR3 contains 15 residues. The germline V gene has CDR1 SGHNT and CDR2 YYREEE (reference sequence). The CDR3 loop reads CASSGRYGNPETQYF. The CDR3 bases are TGTGCCAGCAGCGGTCGGTACGGGAATCCGGAGACCCAGTACTTC.

The V call is TRBV9, the J call TRBJ2-1, with 10 bases identical to TRBD1. The germline V gene has CDR1 SGDLS and CDR2 YYNGEE. The V gene end was trimmed by 4 bases and the J gene end by 2 bases; junction bases not matched to a gene: 12. This CDR3 is 18 amino acids long. The CDR3 region is CASSLGQGRLSAYNEQFF. The CDR3 bases are TGTGCCAGCAGCCTGGGACAGGGGAGGCTAAGCGCCTACAATGAGCAGTTCTTC.

J is TRBJ2-2 and V is TRBV19; TRBD1 is a possible D gene (7 bases). The CDR3 has 15 amino acids. The V end lost 3 bases, the J end lost 6 bases, and 14 bases lay between the germline ends. CDR1 and CDR2 from the germline V gene are LNHDA and SQIVND (reference sequence). CDR3 DNA sequence: TGTGCCAGTAGTATTACGGCCAGGGGGGCCGGGGAGCTGTTTTTT. Protein product: CASSITARGAGELFF.

The table lists this clone with a count of one. The V gene is TRBV6-5, the J gene TRBJ1-4; 7 bases match TRBD1. The CDR3 spans 14 residues. V was clipped by 6 bases and J by 5 bases; unmatched bases: 6. Germline V gene lookup returns CDR1 MNHEY and CDR2 SVGAGI. For the CDR3, the DNA is TGTGCCAGCAGAACGGGACAGAACAATGAAAAACTGTTTTTT. Translated, it gives CASRTGQNNEKLFF.

The CDR3 coding sequence is TGTGCCAGCAGAGGGGGCGAGCAGTACTTC. This codes for CASRGGEQYF. The chain is built from TRBV6-4 and TRBJ2-7, with D possibly TRBD1 on 6 matching bases. This CDR3 has 10 amino acids. Trimming shortened V by 6 bases and J by 6 bases, and 6 bases separated the two germline ends. From germline, CDR1 is MRHNA and CDR2 SNTAGT.